This record covers a single TCR beta chain. Its antigen is undetermined. Trimming took off 0 bases at V and 0 bases at J, with 7 bases between the two ends. This CDR3 comprises 16 residues. The germline gives CDR1 SGHNT, CDR2 YYREEE (reference sequence). This entry is derived from a study of T cells in Graves' hyperthyroidism and ophthalmopathy. Whole-study findings and limits: Ophthalmopathy onset followed model prediction by a median roughly 6.5 months.

Amplified TCR beta CDR3 regions came from RNA transcripts. Using the HTBI primer set, a first-round RT-PCR was run on the TCR CDR3. MiXCR was run by TCRdb on the multiplex PCR reads, yielding one entry per CDR3 protein. The data contain 500,000 to 600,000 distinct CDR3 sequences, around 43% of them singletons. The sample was peripheral blood or thyroid tissue (not recorded which). This sequence joins TRBV5-4 and TRBJ2-6; D not certain. The sequence was obtained from an adult woman with Graves' disease, either hyperthyroidism or ophthalmopathy (not recorded which). The CDR3 loop reads CASSLVTRSGANVLTF. As DNA, the CDR3 is TGTGCCAGCAGCTTGGTTACGCGCTCTGGGGCCAACGTCCTGACTTTC.